These 29 T cell receptor beta chains share one sample of origin, sequenced in a study of T cell changes during pregnancy in multiple sclerosis. Libraries were prepared by immunoSEQ multiplex PCR; TCRdb keeps only in-frame clonotypes and omits some of them. The data contain around 77,000 clones, roughly nine tenths of them singletons. The starting material was peripheral blood, obtained in the third trimester of pregnancy. Source of these receptors: a female donor in good health, enrolled as a control in a pregnancy study.

V and J are TRBV27 and TRBJ1-2; TRBD1 is a possible D gene (6 bases). Germline loops: CDR1 MNHEY, CDR2 SMNVEV (reference sequence). Trimming stripped 3 bases from V and 8 bases from J, with 13 bases between. The CDR3 is made up of 13 amino acids. DNA of the CDR3: TGTGCCAGCAGTTTCCGGCAGGGGCGCGGCTACACCTTC. This codes for CASSFRQGRGYTF.

The chain carries TRBV28 and TRBJ1-1, with D uncertain. The V end was cut by 2 bases, the J end by 4 bases, with 5 bases between. Germline V gene data show CDR1 as MDHEN and CDR2 as SYDVKM. The CDR3 has 12 residues. DNA for the CDR3: TGTGCCAGCAGTTTAGGCCCCACTGAAGCTTTCTTT. Translating it yields CASSLGPTEAFF.

V is TRBV11-2 and J is TRBJ2-7, with 8 bases lining up with TRBD1. The germline CDR1 and CDR2 sequences are SGHAT and FQNNGV. With V trimmed by 4 bases and J by 1 base, 3 bases remained unmatched. CDR3 length: 14 residues. The CDR3 DNA sequence: TGTGCCAGCAGCTCCACAGGGGGATCCTACGAGCAGTACTTC. It yields the protein CASSSTGGSYEQYF.

This clone was seen only once. The chain uses TRBV5-1 and TRBJ1-2, with 11 bases lining up with TRBD1. Looked up from germline, CDR1 is SGHRS and CDR2 is YFSETQ. Trimming cost V 7 bases and J 1 base; bases outside gene matches: 15. The CDR3 contains 18 residues. The CDR3 sequence is CASQISPGQGAGNYGYTF. The DNA of the CDR3 is TGCGCCAGCCAAATTTCGCCAGGACAGGGGGCTGGTAACTATGGCTACACCTTC. Filled out from reference TRBV5-1 and TRBJ1-2, the complete variable domain reads KAGVTQTPRYLIKTRGQQVTLSCSPISGHRSVSWYQQTPGQGLQFLFEYFSETQRNKGNFPGRFSGRQFSNSRSEMNVSTLELGDSALYLCASQISPGQGAGNYGYTFGSGTRLTVV.

This chain links TRBV19 with TRBJ1-5, with D maybe TRBD1 (5 bases). The V end lost 9 bases, the J end lost 7 bases, and 19 bases lay between the germline ends. The CDR3 covers 14 residues. Germline V gene data show CDR1 as LNHDA and CDR2 as SQIVND (reference sequence). DNA for the CDR3: TGTGCCAGCCAGAGGGGACCGGGGGGACAGCCCCAGCATTTT. Its translation: CASQRGPGGQPQHF.

This sequence joins TRBV11-2 and TRBJ2-6; 7 nucleotides agree with TRBD1. Germline V lookup: CDR1 SGHAT, CDR2 FQNNGV. The CDR3 extends over 15 amino acids. V shed 5 bases and J 6 bases; nucleotides not matched to a gene: 7. The CDR3 nucleotides read TGTGCCAGCAGCGTCGACAGGGTGTTGGCCAACGTCCTGACTTTC. Translated, it gives CASSVDRVLANVLTF.

The chain recombines TRBV6-4 with TRBJ2-3, with TRBD2 matching over 7 bases. The germline V gene encodes CDR1 MRHNA and CDR2 SNTAGT. The CDR3 is made up of 14 amino acids. V lost 3 bases and J lost 2; bases outside the gene matches: 2. This CDR3 reads CASSEGGTTDTQYF. Written as DNA, the CDR3 is TGTGCCAGCAGTGAGGGGGGGACCACAGATACGCAGTATTTT.

In DNA, the CDR3 is TGTGCCAGCTCACCCGTGACAGGGGTCGGAACCTACGAGCAGTACTTC. It codes for CASSPVTGVGTYEQYF. V usage is TRBV18 and J usage is TRBJ2-7; 8 positions match TRBD1. Trimming cost V 3 bases and J 2 bases; bases outside gene matches: 9. The CDR3 loop spans 16 amino acids. Germline CDR1 reads KGHSH; CDR2 reads LQKENI.

The chain combines TRBV5-5 with TRBJ2-3, with D tentatively TRBD2 (6 bases). This CDR3 comprises 15 residues. The germline gives CDR1 SGHKS, CDR2 YYEKEE (reference sequence). The V gene lost 4 bases and the J gene lost 4 bases, with 16 bases spanning the gap. The CDR3 DNA reads as TGTGCCAGCAGCCCCCTAGGAGGGACTTCAGATACGCAGTATTTT. Protein product: CASSPLGGTSDTQYF.

This CDR3 reads CASKAGTHSGNTIYF. CDR3 DNA sequence: TGCGCCAGCAAGGCAGGGACACACTCTGGAAACACCATATATTTT. The gene calls are TRBV5-1 and TRBJ1-3, with D maybe TRBD1 (6 bases). The germline V and J ends were trimmed by 6 bases and 0 bases, with 13 bases remaining between them. Germline V gene data show CDR1 as SGHRS and CDR2 as YFSETQ. This CDR3 contains 15 residues.

This clone showed up just a few times. This sequence joins TRBV6-4 and TRBJ2-7, with 10 bases identical to TRBD1. The germline gives CDR1 MRHNA, CDR2 SNTAGT. CDR3 length equals 15 residues. V trimming: 0 bases; J trimming: 6 bases; junction bases outside the gene matches: 5. The CDR3 bases are TGTGCCAGCAGTGACTCCGCGACAGGGGGCGGCGAGCAGTACTTC. It codes for CASSDSATGGGEQYF.

The chain employs TRBV6-1 and TRBJ1-2; a weak D match, TRBD1 (6 bases). The CDR3 runs 15 residues. CDR1 MNHNS and CDR2 SASEGT come from the germline V gene. Trimming stripped 1 base from V and 3 bases from J, with 12 bases between. The CDR3 here is CASSEGWGQHYGYTF. Written as DNA, the CDR3 is TGTGCCAGCAGTGAAGGGTGGGGGCAGCACTATGGCTACACCTTC.

As concerns this clone: Additional DNA sequences in this sample encode the identical CDR3. The V and J genes are TRBV2 and TRBJ2-7; 7 nucleotides line up with TRBD1. The CDR3 is 14 amino acids. Germline V gene lookup returns CDR1 SNHLY and CDR2 FYNNEI. After removal of 2 bases from V and 3 bases from J, the junction contained 4 bases not matched to a gene. CDR3 residues: CASSEQGEFYEQYF. The CDR3 bases are TGTGCCAGCAGTGAACAGGGGGAGTTCTACGAGCAGTACTTC.

This clone showed up just a few times. The chain links TRBV18 to TRBJ2-7; D remains ambiguous. The CDR3 runs to 10 residues. Germline V lookup: CDR1 KGHSH, CDR2 LQKENI. Trimming shortened V by 8 bases and J by 6 bases, and 8 bases separated the two germline ends. This CDR3 reads CASPSGEQYF. Here the CDR3 DNA reads TGTGCCAGCCCCTCAGGCGAGCAGTACTTC.

The chain combines TRBV2 with TRBJ1-2; tentative D call: TRBD1 (6 bases). This CDR3 region has 14 residues. Germline loops: CDR1 SNHLY, CDR2 FYNNEI. V lost 8 bases and J lost 4, with 17 bases in between. In DNA form, the CDR3 reads TGTGCCAGCCACCTGGGGGGGCCAATCTATGGCTACACCTTC. This gives the protein CASHLGGPIYGYTF. The full variable domain, its missing parts supplied by reference TRBV2 and TRBJ1-2, is EPEVTQTPSHQVTQMGQEVILRCVPISNHLYFYWYRQILGQKVEFLVSFYNNEISEKSEIFDDQFSVERPDGSNFTLKIRSTKLEDSAMYFCASHLGGPIYGYTFGSGTRLTVV.

Here the CDR3 reads CASAGDNEKLFF. In nucleotides, the CDR3 is TGTGCCAGCGCAGGGGATAATGAAAAACTGTTTTTT. The J gene is TRBJ1-4, the V gene TRBV7-2; a weak D match, TRBD1 (6 bases). Looked up from germline, CDR1 is SGHTA and CDR2 is FQGNSA. V lost 8 bases and J 4 bases, leaving 8 bases between the germline ends. The CDR3 totals 12 residues.

This chain joins TRBV19 and TRBJ2-2, with 7 bases lining up with TRBD1. CDR3 length: 16 amino acids. The ends lost 6 bases at V and 5 bases at J; junction bases unmatched: 12. The germline V gene encodes CDR1 LNHDA and CDR2 SQIVND (reference sequence). CDR3 in DNA: TGTGCCAGTAGGACAGGGTTCACCCCCCGAACCGGGGAGCTGTTTTTT. Its protein is CASRTGFTPRTGELFF.

V is TRBV6-1 and J is TRBJ1-1, with D possibly matching TRBD1 (5 bases). There are 13 residues in the CDR3. Germline V gene sequence: CDR1 MNHNS, CDR2 SASEGT. V was trimmed by 2 bases and J by 10 bases, leaving 14 bases between them. DNA of the CDR3: TGTGCCAGCAGTGAACGGGACGGGGGTCCAGCTTTCTTT. It yields the protein CASSERDGGPAFF.

This chain uses TRBV5-4 with TRBJ2-5, with 7 bases lining up with TRBD2. The CDR3 sequence is 13 residues long. Trimming removed 4 bases from V and 5 bases from J; junction bases left unmatched: 5. The germline V gene has CDR1 SGHNT and CDR2 YYREEE (reference sequence). CDR3 nucleotide sequence: TGTGCCAGCAGCCATTGGGAGGGGGAGACCCAGTACTTC. Translating it yields CASSHWEGETQYF.

This sequence joins TRBV5-1 and TRBJ1-2, with TRBD1 matching over 10 bases. The germline V gene encodes CDR1 SGHRS and CDR2 YFSETQ. J was trimmed by 4 bases and V by 4 bases; bases with no gene match: 7. The CDR3 runs to 15 residues. The CDR3 reads CASSVDRGGVYGYTF. The CDR3 bases are TGCGCCAGCAGCGTGGACAGGGGGGGTGTCTATGGCTACACCTTC.

This chain links TRBV4-2 with TRBJ2-5, with D unresolved. V was trimmed by 4 bases and J by 1 base, leaving 7 bases between them. Germline V gene data show CDR1 as LGHNA and CDR2 as YNFKEQ. CDR3 length: 13 residues. The CDR3 sequence: CASSPLSQETQYF. CDR3 bases: TGTGCCAGCAGCCCCCTCAGCCAAGAGACCCAGTACTTC.

The V call is TRBV4-3, the J call TRBJ1-5; 7 positions match TRBD1. Germline CDR1 and CDR2: LGHNA and YSLEER. The CDR3 covers 17 residues. The V segment lost 5 bases and the J segment 2 bases; nucleotides outside the gene matches: 12. In nucleotides, the CDR3 is TGCGCCAGCAGCGCGCGGCACAGGGGTGCGGGCAATCAGCCCCAGCATTTT. Encoded protein: CASSARHRGAGNQPQHF.

The chain links TRBV6-1 to TRBJ2-3, with TRBD1 matching over 8 bases. V shed 4 bases and J 4 bases; nucleotides not matched to a gene: 19. CDR3 size: 19 residues. The V gene's germline CDR1 is MNHNS and CDR2 SASEGT. The CDR3 DNA is TGTGCCAGCAGTGTGCGACAGGGGATAGGTCAGGGCACCGCAGATACGCAGTATTTT. Residues: CASSVRQGIGQGTADTQYF.

V usage is TRBV7-2 and J usage is TRBJ2-7; D gene unclear. This CDR3 has 14 amino acids. CDR1 and CDR2 (germline): SGHTA, FQGNSA. The V gene lost 0 bases and the J gene lost 3 bases, with 9 bases spanning the gap. The CDR3 DNA is TGTGCCAGCAGCTTAGCGGTGCGGAGCTACGAGCAGTACTTC. This codes for CASSLAVRSYEQYF.

The chain is built from TRBV19 and TRBJ2-7; 8 bases agree with TRBD2. CDR1 and CDR2 (germline): LNHDA, SQIVND (reference sequence). V was pared by 6 bases and J by 6 bases, with 16 bases of the junction left unmatched. The CDR3 loop spans 16 amino acids. DNA of the CDR3: TGTGCCAGTAGAACCTCGGGACTAGAGAAAAGGAGCGAGCAGTACTTC. Protein sequence: CASRTSGLEKRSEQYF.

The CDR3 region is CASRRTGTEAFF. CDR3 nucleotide sequence: TGTGCCAGCAGACGGACAGGAACTGAAGCTTTCTTT. The V gene is TRBV27, the J gene TRBJ1-1, with TRBD1 matching over 7 bases. The CDR3 runs 12 residues. With 6 bases clipped from V and 5 bases from J, the junction kept 3 bases outside the gene matches. CDR1 and CDR2 (germline): MNHEY, SMNVEV (reference sequence).

The gene calls are TRBV27 and TRBJ1-4; perhaps TRBD1 as D (5 bases). The CDR3 has 12 amino acids. The V end lost 7 bases, the J end lost 8 bases, and 11 bases lay between the germline ends. Germline lookup yields CDR1 MNHEY and CDR2 SMNVEV (reference sequence). CDR3 region: CASTRKGEKLFF. The CDR3 DNA reads as TGTGCCAGCACCCGAAAGGGGGAAAAACTGTTTTTT. Using reference TRBV27 and TRBJ1-4 for the parts outside the CDR3, the full variable domain is EAQVTQNPRYLITVTGKKLTVTCSQNMNHEYMSWYRQDPGLGLRQIYYSMNVEVTDKGDVPEGYKVSRKEKRNFPLILESPSPNQTSLYFCASTRKGEKLFFGSGTQLSVL.

This chain joins TRBV19 and TRBJ1-1; a possible D gene is TRBD1 (6 bases). Germline assignment: CDR1 LNHDA and CDR2 SQIVND (reference sequence). The CDR3 runs to 14 residues. Between the trimmed V and J ends, which lost 5 bases and 6 bases, there was a span of 16 bases. In DNA form, the CDR3 reads TGTGCCAGTAGTGGGGGGGGGCGGTTCTCTGAAGCTTTCTTT. Its translation: CASSGGGRFSEAFF.

The rearrangement joins TRBV7-2 to TRBJ1-1; 7 nucleotides match TRBD1. Per the germline V gene, CDR1 is SGHTA and CDR2 is FQGNSA. Losses at the gene ends were 5 bases for V and 4 bases for J; bases not matched to a gene: 7. The CDR3 length is 14 residues. The CDR3 region is CASSPRTGRTEAFF. CDR3 nucleotides: TGTGCCAGCAGCCCGAGGACAGGTCGCACTGAAGCTTTCTTT.